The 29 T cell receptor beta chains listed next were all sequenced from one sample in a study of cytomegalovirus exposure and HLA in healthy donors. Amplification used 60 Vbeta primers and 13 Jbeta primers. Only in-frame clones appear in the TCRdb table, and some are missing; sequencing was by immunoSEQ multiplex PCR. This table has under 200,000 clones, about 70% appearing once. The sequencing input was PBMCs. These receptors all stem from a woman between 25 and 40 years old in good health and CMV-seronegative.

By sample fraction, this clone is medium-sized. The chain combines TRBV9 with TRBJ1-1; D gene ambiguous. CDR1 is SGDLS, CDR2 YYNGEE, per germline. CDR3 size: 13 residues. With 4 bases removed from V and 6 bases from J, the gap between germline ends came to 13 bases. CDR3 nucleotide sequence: TGTGCCAGCAGCCCCCGGGGAAGGGCTGAAGCTTTCTTT. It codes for CASSPRGRAEAFF. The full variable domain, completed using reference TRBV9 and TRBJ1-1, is DSGVTQTPKHLITATGQRVTLRCSPRSGDLSVYWYQQSLDQGLQFLIQYYNGEERAKGNILERFSAQQFPDLHSELNLSSLELGDSALYFCASSPRGRAEAFFGQGTRLTVV.

The CDR3 coding sequence is TGTGCCAGCAGCCTGGGGCTAGCGGGAGGGCCGAAGAGCTACGAGCAGTACTTC. Its translation is CASSLGLAGGPKSYEQYF. The chain joins TRBV11-2 to TRBJ2-7; 12 bases are a match to TRBD2. Germline V gives CDR1 SGHAT, CDR2 FQNNGV. CDR3 length equals 18 residues. The junction had 14 bases not matched to a gene; V was cut back by 5 bases and J by 3 bases.

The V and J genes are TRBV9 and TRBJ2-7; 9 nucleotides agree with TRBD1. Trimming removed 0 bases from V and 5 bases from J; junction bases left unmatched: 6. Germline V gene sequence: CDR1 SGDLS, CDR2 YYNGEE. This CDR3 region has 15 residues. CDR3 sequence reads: CASSVAGTGGDEQYF. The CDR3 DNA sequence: TGTGCCAGCAGCGTAGCTGGTACAGGGGGCGACGAGCAGTACTTC.

DNA of the CDR3: TGTGCAACACGCAGGGTGATCTATGGCTACACCTTC. It encodes CATRRVIYGYTF. The chain uses TRBV30 and TRBJ1-2; the D gene is possibly TRBD1 (5 bases). Germline-derived CDR1 and CDR2 are GTSNPN and SVGIG (reference sequence). The CDR3 has 12 amino acids.

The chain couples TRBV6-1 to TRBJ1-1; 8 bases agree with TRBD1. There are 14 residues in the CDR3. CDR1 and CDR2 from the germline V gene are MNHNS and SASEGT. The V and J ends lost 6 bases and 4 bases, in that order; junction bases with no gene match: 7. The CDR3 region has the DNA TGTGCCAGCAGCCAGGGGGCGCGGGTCACTGAAGCTTTCTTT. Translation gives CASSQGARVTEAFF.

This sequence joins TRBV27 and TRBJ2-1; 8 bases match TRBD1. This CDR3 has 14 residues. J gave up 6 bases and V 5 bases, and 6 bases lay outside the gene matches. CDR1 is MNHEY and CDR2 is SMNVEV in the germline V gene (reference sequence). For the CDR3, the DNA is TGTGCCAGCAGTCCCCGGACAGGGATCAATGAGCAGTTCTTC. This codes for CASSPRTGINEQFF.

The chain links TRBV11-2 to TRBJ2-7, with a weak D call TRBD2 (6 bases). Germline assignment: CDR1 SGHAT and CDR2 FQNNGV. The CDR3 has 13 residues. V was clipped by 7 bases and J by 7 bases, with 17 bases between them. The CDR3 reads CASTPRRVGEQYF. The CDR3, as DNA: TGTGCCAGCACCCCCCGGAGGGTCGGGGAGCAGTACTTC.

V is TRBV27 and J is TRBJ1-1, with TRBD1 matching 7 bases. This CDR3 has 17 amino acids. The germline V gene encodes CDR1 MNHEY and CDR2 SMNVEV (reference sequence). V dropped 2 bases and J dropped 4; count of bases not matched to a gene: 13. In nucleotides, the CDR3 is TGTGCCAGCAGTTTAAGGACAGGAGGGAGCTCGGGCACTGAAGCTTTCTTT. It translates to CASSLRTGGSSGTEAFF.

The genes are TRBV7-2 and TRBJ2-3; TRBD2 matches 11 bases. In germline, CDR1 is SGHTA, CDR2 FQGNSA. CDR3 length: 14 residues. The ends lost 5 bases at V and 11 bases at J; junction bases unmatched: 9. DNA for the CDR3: TGTGCCAGCAGCGACTCACGACTAGCGGGAATGCAGTATTTT. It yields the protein CASSDSRLAGMQYF.

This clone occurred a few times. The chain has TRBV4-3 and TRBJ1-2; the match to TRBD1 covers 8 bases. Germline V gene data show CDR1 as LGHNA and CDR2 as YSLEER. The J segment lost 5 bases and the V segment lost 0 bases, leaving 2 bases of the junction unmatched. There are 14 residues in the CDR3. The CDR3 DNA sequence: TGCGCCAGCAGCCAAGATCGGACAGGGTATGGCTACACCTTC. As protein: CASSQDRTGYGYTF.

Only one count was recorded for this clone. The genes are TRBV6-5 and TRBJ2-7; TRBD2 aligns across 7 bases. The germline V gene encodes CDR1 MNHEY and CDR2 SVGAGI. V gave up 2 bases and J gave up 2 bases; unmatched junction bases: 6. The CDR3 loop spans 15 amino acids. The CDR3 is CASSYRPSGAYEQYF. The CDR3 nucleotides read TGTGCCAGCAGTTACCGGCCTAGCGGTGCCTACGAGCAGTACTTC.

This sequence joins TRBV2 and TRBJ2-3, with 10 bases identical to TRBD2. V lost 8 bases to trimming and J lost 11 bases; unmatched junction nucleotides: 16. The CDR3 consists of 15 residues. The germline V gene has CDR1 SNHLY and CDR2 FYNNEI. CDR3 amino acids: CASCMISGGANRQYF. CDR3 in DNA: TGTGCCAGCTGCATGATCAGCGGGGGGGCCAATCGGCAGTATTTT.

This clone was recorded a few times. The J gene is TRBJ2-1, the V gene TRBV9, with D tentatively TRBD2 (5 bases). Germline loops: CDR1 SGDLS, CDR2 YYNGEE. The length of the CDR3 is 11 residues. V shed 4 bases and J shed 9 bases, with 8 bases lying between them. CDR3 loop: CASSTRGEQFF. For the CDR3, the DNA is TGTGCCAGCAGCACCCGGGGTGAGCAGTTCTTC.

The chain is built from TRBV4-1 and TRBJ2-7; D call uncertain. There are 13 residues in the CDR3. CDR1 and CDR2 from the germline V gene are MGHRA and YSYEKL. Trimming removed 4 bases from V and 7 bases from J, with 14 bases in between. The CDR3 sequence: CASSRELLREQYF. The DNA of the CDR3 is TGCGCCAGCAGCCGAGAATTGCTAAGAGAGCAGTACTTC.

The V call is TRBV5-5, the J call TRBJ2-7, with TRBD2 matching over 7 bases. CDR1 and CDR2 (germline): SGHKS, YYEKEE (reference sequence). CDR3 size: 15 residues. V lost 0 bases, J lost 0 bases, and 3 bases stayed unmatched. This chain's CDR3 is CASSLERTSSYEQYF. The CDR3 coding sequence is TGTGCCAGCAGCTTGGAAAGGACTAGCTCCTACGAGCAGTACTTC.

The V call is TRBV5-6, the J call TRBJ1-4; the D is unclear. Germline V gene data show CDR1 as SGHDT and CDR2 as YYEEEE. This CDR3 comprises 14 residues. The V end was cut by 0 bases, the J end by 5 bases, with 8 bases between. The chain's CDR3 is CASSLGGPNEKLFF. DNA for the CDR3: TGTGCCAGCAGCTTGGGCGGGCCCAATGAAAAACTGTTTTTT.

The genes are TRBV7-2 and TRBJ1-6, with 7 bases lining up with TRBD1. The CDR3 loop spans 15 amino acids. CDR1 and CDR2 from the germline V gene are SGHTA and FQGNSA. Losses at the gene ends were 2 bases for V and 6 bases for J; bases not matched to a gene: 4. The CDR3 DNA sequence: TGTGCCAGCAGCTTAAGGAGACAGGGTAATTCACCCCTCCACTTT. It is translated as CASSLRRQGNSPLHF. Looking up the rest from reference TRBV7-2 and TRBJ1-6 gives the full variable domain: GAGVSQSPSNKVTEKGKDVELRCDPISGHTALYWYRQSLGQGLEFLIYFQGNSAPDKSGLPSDRFSAERTGGSVSTLTIQRTQQEDSAVYLCASSLRRQGNSPLHFGNGTRLTVT.

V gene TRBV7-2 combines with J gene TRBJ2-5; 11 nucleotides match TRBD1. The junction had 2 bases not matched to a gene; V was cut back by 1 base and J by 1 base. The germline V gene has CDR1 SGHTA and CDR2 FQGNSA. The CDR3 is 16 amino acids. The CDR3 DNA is TGTGCCAGCAGCTTAGTGGGGACAGGGGGCCAAGAGACCCAGTACTTC. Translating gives CASSLVGTGGQETQYF.

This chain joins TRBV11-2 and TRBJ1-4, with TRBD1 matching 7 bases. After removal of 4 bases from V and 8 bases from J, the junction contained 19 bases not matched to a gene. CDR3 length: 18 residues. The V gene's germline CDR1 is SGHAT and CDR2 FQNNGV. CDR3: CASSSPKSGIGGREKLFF. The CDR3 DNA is TGTGCCAGCAGCTCGCCCAAGTCGGGAATAGGGGGCCGAGAAAAACTGTTTTTT.

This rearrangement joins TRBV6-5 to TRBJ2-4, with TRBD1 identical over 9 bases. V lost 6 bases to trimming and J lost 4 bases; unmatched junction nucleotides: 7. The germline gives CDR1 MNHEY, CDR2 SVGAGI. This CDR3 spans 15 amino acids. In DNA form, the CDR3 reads TGTGCCAGCAGATCGGACAGGGGTGATAAAAACATTCAGTACTTC. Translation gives CASRSDRGDKNIQYF.

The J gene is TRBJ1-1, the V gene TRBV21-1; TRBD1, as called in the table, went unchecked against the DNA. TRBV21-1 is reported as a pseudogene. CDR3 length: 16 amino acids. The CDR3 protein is CASGRTGGGADTEAFF. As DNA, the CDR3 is TGTGCCAGCGGCCGGACAGGGGGAGGTGCGGACACTGAAGCTTTCTTT.

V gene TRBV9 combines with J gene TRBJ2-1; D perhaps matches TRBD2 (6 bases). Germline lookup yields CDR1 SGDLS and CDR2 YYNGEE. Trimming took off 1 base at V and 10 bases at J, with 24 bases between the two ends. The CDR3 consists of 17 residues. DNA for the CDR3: TGTGCCAGCAGCGTAAACCCCAGGAGGGCGGGGTTGGTAGAGCAGTTCTTC. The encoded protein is CASSVNPRRAGLVEQFF.

This CDR3 is CASSATQANEKLFF. Written as DNA, the CDR3 is TGTGCCAGCAGCGCTACTCAGGCTAATGAAAAACTGTTTTTT. V gene TRBV9 combines with J gene TRBJ1-4; D gene unclear. Germline V gives CDR1 SGDLS, CDR2 YYNGEE. This CDR3 spans 14 amino acids. The V end was cut by 3 bases, the J end by 3 bases, with 9 bases between. Based on the CDR3 plus reference TRBV9 and TRBJ1-4, the full variable domain is DSGVTQTPKHLITATGQRVTLRCSPRSGDLSVYWYQQSLDQGLQFLIQYYNGEERAKGNILERFSAQQFPDLHSELNLSSLELGDSALYFCASSATQANEKLFFGSGTQLSVL.

The CDR3: CASGPGTLEAFF. In DNA, the CDR3 is TGTGCCAGTGGTCCAGGGACTCTTGAAGCTTTCTTT. The rearrangement uses TRBV19 and TRBJ1-1; TRBD1 is a possible D gene (5 bases). CDR1 LNHDA and CDR2 SQIVND come from the germline V gene (reference sequence). This CDR3 is built from 12 residues. Deletions cut 8 bases from V and 7 bases from J, with 14 bases between.

The CDR3 is CASTVRKSFTDTQYF. CDR3 in DNA: TGTGCCAGTACCGTGAGGAAGTCCTTCACAGATACGCAGTATTTT. The J gene is TRBJ2-3, the V gene TRBV2; D call uncertain. V lost 9 bases and J lost 2, with 18 bases in between. The CDR3 has 15 residues. From germline, CDR1 is SNHLY and CDR2 FYNNEI.

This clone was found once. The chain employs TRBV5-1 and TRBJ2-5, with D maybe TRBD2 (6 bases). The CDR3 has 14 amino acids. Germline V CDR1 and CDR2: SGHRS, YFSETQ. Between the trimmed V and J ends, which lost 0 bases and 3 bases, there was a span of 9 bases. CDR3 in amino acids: CASSLALAKETQYF. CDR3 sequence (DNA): TGCGCCAGCAGCTTGGCACTAGCCAAAGAGACCCAGTACTTC. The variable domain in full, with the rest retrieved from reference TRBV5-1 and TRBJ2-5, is KAGVTQTPRYLIKTRGQQVTLSCSPISGHRSVSWYQQTPGQGLQFLFEYFSETQRNKGNFPGRFSGRQFSNSRSEMNVSTLELGDSALYLCASSLALAKETQYFGPGTRLLVL.

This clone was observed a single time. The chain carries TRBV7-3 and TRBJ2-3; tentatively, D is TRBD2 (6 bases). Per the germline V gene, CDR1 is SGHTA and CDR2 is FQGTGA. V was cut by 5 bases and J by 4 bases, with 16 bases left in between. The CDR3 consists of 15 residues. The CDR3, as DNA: TGTGCCAGCAGCCTCGGAACTAGCAGGGCAGATACGCAGTATTTT. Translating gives CASSLGTSRADTQYF.

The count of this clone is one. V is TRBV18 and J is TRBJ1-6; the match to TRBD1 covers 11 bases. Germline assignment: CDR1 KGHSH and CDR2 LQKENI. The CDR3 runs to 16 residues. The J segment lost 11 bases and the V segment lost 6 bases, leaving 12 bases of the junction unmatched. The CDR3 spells CASSPGGQGARAPLHF. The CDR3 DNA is TGTGCCAGCTCCCCCGGCGGACAGGGGGCGCGGGCACCCCTCCACTTT.

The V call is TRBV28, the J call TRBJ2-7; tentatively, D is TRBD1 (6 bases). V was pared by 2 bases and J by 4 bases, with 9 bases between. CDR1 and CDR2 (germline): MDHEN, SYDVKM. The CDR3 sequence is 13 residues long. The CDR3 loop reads CASSLPQGYEQYF. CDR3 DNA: TGTGCCAGCAGTTTACCTCAGGGGTACGAGCAGTACTTC.